This note documents a single T cell receptor beta chain sequence. Its antigen is not identified. This sample is part of a study of response to subunit inactivated influenza vaccine. The junction had 10 bases not matched to a gene; V was cut back by 7 bases and J by 0 bases. The CDR3 is 16 amino acids. Study-wide findings and caveats: The authors suggested that few new T cells are recruited per seasonal influenza vaccination.

Each CDR3 protein is one row after TCRdb ran MiXCR on the RT-PCR reads. The sample lists 710,000 or so distinct CDR3 sequences, 15% to 19% occurring once. The TCR was taken from a man in his fifties who received an inactivated influenza vaccine. The chain recombines TRBV12-3 or TRBV12-4 with TRBJ2-3; 7 nucleotides align to TRBD1. The sample here was PBMCs from blood, taken 11 to 12 days after vaccination. The CDR3 loop is CASNPQGTISTDTQYF. CDR3 sequence (DNA): TGTGCCAGCAACCCACAGGGGACAATTAGCACAGATACGCAGTATTTT.